This record looks at one TCR beta chain sequence and its context. With V trimmed by 10 bases and J by 6 bases, 7 bases remained unmatched. The CDR3 has 13 amino acids. Germline V gene lookup returns CDR1 ENHRY and CDR2 SYGVKD. These data are taken from a study of blood T cell repertoires in COVID-19. Study summary: Samples representing acute and convalescent COVID-19 were sourced from the United States, Italy and Spain. PBMCs, B-cell-depleted T cells, or T cells provided the cDNA or gDNA that made up the material.

Original processing notes: Counts of nucleated cells, estimated from reference gene primer amplification, were obtained. Using immunoSEQ multiplex PCR, the repertoire was profiled, and TCRdb retains in-frame clones only, with some absent. Clone size and V and J calls were adopted from that table, with D and trimming inferred from the DNA. The sample lists 100,000 or so clones, approximately 85% occurring once. This TCR came from a middle-aged man with active or convalescent COVID-19. This chain uses TRBV10-3 with TRBJ2-7, with 12 positions matching TRBD2. Specimen: peripheral blood. CDR3 region: CATTLAGGGEQYF. The DNA for the CDR3 is TGTGCCACGACACTAGCGGGGGGTGGCGAGCAGTACTTC.